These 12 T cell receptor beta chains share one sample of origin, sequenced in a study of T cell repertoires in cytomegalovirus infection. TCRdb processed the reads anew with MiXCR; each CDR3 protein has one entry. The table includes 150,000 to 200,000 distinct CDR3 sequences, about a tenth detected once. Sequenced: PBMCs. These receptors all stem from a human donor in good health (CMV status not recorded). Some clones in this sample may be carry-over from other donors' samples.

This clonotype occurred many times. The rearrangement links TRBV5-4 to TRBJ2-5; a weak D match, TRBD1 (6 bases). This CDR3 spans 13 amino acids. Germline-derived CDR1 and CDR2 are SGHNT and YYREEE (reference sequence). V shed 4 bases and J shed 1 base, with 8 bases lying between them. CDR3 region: CASSRDIQETQYF. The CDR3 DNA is TGTGCCAGCAGCAGGGACATCCAAGAGACCCAGTACTTC.

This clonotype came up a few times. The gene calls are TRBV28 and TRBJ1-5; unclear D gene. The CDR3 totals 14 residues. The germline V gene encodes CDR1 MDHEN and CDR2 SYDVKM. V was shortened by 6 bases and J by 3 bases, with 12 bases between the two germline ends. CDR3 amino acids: CASRDGRYNQPQHF. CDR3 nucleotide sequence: TGTGCCAGCAGGGACGGGAGATACAATCAGCCCCAGCATTTT.

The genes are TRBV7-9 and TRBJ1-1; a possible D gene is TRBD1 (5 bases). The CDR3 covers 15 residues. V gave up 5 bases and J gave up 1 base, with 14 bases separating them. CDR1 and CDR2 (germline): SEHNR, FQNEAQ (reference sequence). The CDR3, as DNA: TGTGCCAGCAGCCGCTGGGCAGGGAGGAACACTGAAGCTTTCTTT. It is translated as CASSRWAGRNTEAFF.

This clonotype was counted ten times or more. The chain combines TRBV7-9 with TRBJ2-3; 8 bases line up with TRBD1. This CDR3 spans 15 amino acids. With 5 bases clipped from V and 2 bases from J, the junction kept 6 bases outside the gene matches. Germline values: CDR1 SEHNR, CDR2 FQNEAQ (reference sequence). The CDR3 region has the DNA TGTGCCAGCAGCAGCCGGGACAGGATCACAGATACGCAGTATTTT. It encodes CASSSRDRITDTQYF. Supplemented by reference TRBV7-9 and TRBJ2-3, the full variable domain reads DTGVSQNPRHKITKRGQNVTFRCDPISEHNRLYWYRQTLGQGPEFLTYFQNEAQLEKSRLLSDRFSAERPKGSFSTLEIQRTEQGDSAMYLCASSSRDRITDTQYFGPGTRLTVL.

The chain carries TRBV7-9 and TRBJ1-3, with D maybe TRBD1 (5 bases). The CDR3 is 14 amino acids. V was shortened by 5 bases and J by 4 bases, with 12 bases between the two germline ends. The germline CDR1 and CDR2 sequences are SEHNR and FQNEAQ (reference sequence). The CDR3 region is CASSQGGPGNTIYF. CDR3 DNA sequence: TGTGCCAGCAGCCAGGGAGGGCCCGGAAACACCATATATTTT. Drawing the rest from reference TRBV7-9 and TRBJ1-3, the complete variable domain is DTGVSQNPRHKITKRGQNVTFRCDPISEHNRLYWYRQTLGQGPEFLTYFQNEAQLEKSRLLSDRFSAERPKGSFSTLEIQRTEQGDSAMYLCASSQGGPGNTIYFGEGSWLTVV.

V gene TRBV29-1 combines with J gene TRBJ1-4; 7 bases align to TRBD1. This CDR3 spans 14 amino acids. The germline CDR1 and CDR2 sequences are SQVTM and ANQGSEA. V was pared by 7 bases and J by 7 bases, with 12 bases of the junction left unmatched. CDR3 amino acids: CSATSGTVGEKLFF. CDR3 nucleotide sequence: TGCAGCGCTACTTCCGGGACAGTCGGTGAAAAACTGTTTTTT.

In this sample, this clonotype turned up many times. The CDR3 loop reads CASSLDGNSPLHF. The CDR3 bases are TGTGCCAGCAGCTTAGACGGGAATTCACCCCTCCACTTT. This sequence joins TRBV7-9 and TRBJ1-6; D is ambiguous. CDR3 length: 13 residues. The ends were cut back, 1 base at V and 7 bases at J, with 5 bases in the middle. Looked up from germline, CDR1 is SEHNR and CDR2 is FQNEAQ (reference sequence). The full variable domain, completed using reference TRBV7-9 and TRBJ1-6, is DTGVSQNPRHKITKRGQNVTFRCDPISEHNRLYWYRQTLGQGPEFLTYFQNEAQLEKSRLLSDRFSAERPKGSFSTLEIQRTEQGDSAMYLCASSLDGNSPLHFGNGTRLTVT.

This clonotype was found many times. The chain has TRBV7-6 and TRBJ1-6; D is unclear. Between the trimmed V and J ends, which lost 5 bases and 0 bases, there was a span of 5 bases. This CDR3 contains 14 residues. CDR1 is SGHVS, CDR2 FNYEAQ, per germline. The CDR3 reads CASSQSSYNSPLHF. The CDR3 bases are TGTGCCAGCAGCCAGAGCTCCTATAATTCACCCCTCCACTTT.

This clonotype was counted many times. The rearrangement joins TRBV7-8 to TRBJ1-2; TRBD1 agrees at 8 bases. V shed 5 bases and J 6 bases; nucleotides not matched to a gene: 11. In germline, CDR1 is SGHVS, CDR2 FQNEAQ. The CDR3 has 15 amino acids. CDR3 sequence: CASSITTTGANGYTF. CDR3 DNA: TGTGCCAGCAGCATTACAACGACAGGGGCGAATGGCTACACCTTC.

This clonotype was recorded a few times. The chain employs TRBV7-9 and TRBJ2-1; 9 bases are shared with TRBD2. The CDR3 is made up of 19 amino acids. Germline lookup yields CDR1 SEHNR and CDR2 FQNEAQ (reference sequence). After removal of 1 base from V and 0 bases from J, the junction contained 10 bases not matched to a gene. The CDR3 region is CASSLGVLAGIISYNEQFF. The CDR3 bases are TGTGCCAGCAGCTTAGGAGTCCTAGCGGGGATTATCTCCTACAATGAGCAGTTCTTC.

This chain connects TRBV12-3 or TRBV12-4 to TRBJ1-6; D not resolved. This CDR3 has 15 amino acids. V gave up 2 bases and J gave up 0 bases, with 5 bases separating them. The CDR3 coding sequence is TGTGCCAGCAGTTTACATAGCTCCTATAATTCACCCCTCCACTTT. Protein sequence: CASSLHSSYNSPLHF.

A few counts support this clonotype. CDR3 in amino acids: CASSLWVGDQPQHF. Written as DNA, the CDR3 is TGTGCCAGCAGTTTGTGGGTGGGGGATCAGCCCCAGCATTTT. The chain employs TRBV27 and TRBJ1-5, with D perhaps TRBD1 (5 bases). Germline V gene data show CDR1 as MNHEY and CDR2 as SMNVEV (reference sequence). Trimming left V 3 bases short and J 5 bases short, with 11 bases between. The CDR3 has 14 amino acids.